Presented here are 27 T cell receptor beta chains from one specimen sequenced in a study of cytomegalovirus exposure and HLA in healthy donors. The PCR made use of 60 Vbeta and 13 Jbeta primers. The data were produced by immunoSEQ multiplex PCR, yet TCRdb's version contains in-frame clones alone and is incomplete. The repertoire holds roughly 100,000 clones, with around 60% as singletons. Sequencing was performed on PBMCs. The receptor source for this set is a man in his sixties in good health and CMV-seronegative.

The chain joins TRBV19 to TRBJ1-1; TRBD1 is a possible D gene (5 bases). Germline values: CDR1 LNHDA, CDR2 SQIVND (reference sequence). The CDR3 extends over 12 amino acids. The V end lost 2 bases, the J end lost 10 bases, and 11 bases lay between the germline ends. This CDR3 reads CASSIKAGRAFF. The CDR3 DNA is TGTGCCAGTAGTATAAAGGCAGGGCGAGCTTTCTTT.

This rearrangement joins TRBV19 to TRBJ2-5, with 7 bases lining up with TRBD1. The V gene end was trimmed by 5 bases and the J gene end by 4 bases; junction bases not matched to a gene: 10. This CDR3 comprises 15 residues. Germline values: CDR1 LNHDA, CDR2 SQIVND (reference sequence). In nucleotides, the CDR3 is TGTGCCAGTAGTCCCCGACAGGGTGGTACAGAGACCCAGTACTTC. This encodes CASSPRQGGTETQYF.

About this clone itself: Sequence at one end of the junction differs from germline and may be a read error. The chain is built from TRBV5-1 and TRBJ2-5; tentative D call: TRBD1 (5 bases). The CDR3 loop spans 14 amino acids. CDR1 SGHRS and CDR2 YFSETQ come from the germline V gene. The CDR3 sequence is CASSLLPGQEAQYF. The CDR3 nucleotides are TGCGCCAGCAGCTTGTTGCCAGGGCAAGAGGCCCAGTACTTC.

The rearrangement links TRBV4-2 to TRBJ1-3; D is undetermined. The germline V and J ends were trimmed by 0 bases and 0 bases, with 9 bases remaining between them. This CDR3 is 16 amino acids long. Germline V gene lookup returns CDR1 LGHNA and CDR2 YNFKEQ. Here the CDR3 reads CASSQEFIDSGNTIYF. CDR3 coding DNA: TGTGCCAGCAGCCAAGAATTCATAGACTCTGGAAACACCATATATTTT.

This clone was seen more than once but under ten times. This chain connects TRBV18 to TRBJ2-7; 7 nucleotides line up with TRBD2. The V and J ends lost 1 base and 4 bases, in that order; junction bases with no gene match: 7. CDR1 and CDR2 from the germline V gene are KGHSH and LQKENI. This CDR3 comprises 15 residues. The CDR3 region has the DNA TGTGCCAGCTCACCACGGGGCCGGGGGGAGTACGAGCAGTACTTC. Translated: CASSPRGRGEYEQYF.

A note on this clone: One junction end does not reproduce the germline sequence, and a read error may be involved. The chain employs TRBV7-9 and TRBJ2-1; D gene uncertain. CDR1 and CDR2 from the germline V gene are SEHNR and FQNEAQ (reference sequence). There are 11 residues in the CDR3. The CDR3 reads CASSHYNGQFF. Here the CDR3 DNA reads TGTGCCAGCAGCCATTACAATGGGCAGTTCTTC.

This clone came up a few times. The rearrangement joins TRBV5-1 to TRBJ1-1, with D unclear. Between the trimmed V and J ends, which lost 4 bases and 0 bases, there was a span of 7 bases. CDR3 length: 13 amino acids. The germline gives CDR1 SGHRS, CDR2 YFSETQ. The CDR3 DNA reads as TGCGCCAGCAGCCTATCCATGAACACTGAAGCTTTCTTT. As protein: CASSLSMNTEAFF.

The chain combines TRBV15 with TRBJ1-5, with D possibly matching TRBD1 (6 bases). V was clipped by 8 bases and J by 3 bases, with 11 bases between them. The CDR3 consists of 13 residues. Looked up from germline, CDR1 is LNHNV and CDR2 is YYDKDF (reference sequence). The CDR3 sequence: CATQDRNNQPQHF. As DNA, the CDR3 is TGTGCCACCCAAGACAGGAACAATCAGCCCCAGCATTTT. Filled out from reference TRBV15 and TRBJ1-5, the complete variable domain reads DAMVIQNPRYQVTQFGKPVTLSCSQTLNHNVMYWYQQKSSQAPKLLFHYYDKDFNNEADTPDNFQSRRPNTSFCFLDIRSPGLGDTAMYLCATQDRNNQPQHFGDGTRLSIL.

The rearrangement uses TRBV18 and TRBJ2-5, with D possibly TRBD1 on 5 matching bases. V lost 2 bases, J lost 2 bases, and 6 bases lay in between. Germline V CDR1 and CDR2: KGHSH, LQKENI. The CDR3 is 13 residues long. CDR3 coding DNA: TGTGCCAGCTCACCAAAGGGGCAAGAGACCCAGTACTTC. Translating gives CASSPKGQETQYF.

The chain uses TRBV5-1 and TRBJ2-1, with 9 bases fitting TRBD2. Germline V gene lookup returns CDR1 SGHRS and CDR2 YFSETQ. With V trimmed by 4 bases and J by 8 bases, 7 bases remained unmatched. CDR3 size: 14 residues. CDR3 amino acids: CASSGNSGSDEQFF. CDR3 nucleotides: TGCGCCAGCAGCGGGAATAGCGGGAGCGATGAGCAGTTCTTC.

In this sample, this clone turned up a few times. The chain recombines TRBV5-1 with TRBJ1-1, with D perhaps matching TRBD1 (5 bases). Trimming pared 6 bases from V and 1 base from J, leaving 13 bases between. The CDR3 totals 14 residues. In germline, CDR1 is SGHRS, CDR2 YFSETQ. DNA for the CDR3: TGCGCCAGCACCCCGCCGGGGGGGAACACTGAAGCTTTCTTT. This codes for CASTPPGGNTEAFF.

This clone was seen just once. This rearrangement joins TRBV6-4 to TRBJ2-7, with D possibly being TRBD1 (6 bases). From germline, CDR1 is MRHNA and CDR2 SNTAGT. The CDR3 is 13 amino acids. V lost 4 bases and J 3 bases, leaving 10 bases between the germline ends. DNA for the CDR3: TGTGCCAGCAGTGCCCAGACAGGCTACGAGCAGTACTTC. Protein sequence: CASSAQTGYEQYF.

V is TRBV28 and J is TRBJ1-2; D may be TRBD1 (6 bases). Germline loops: CDR1 MDHEN, CDR2 SYDVKM. The CDR3 loop spans 16 amino acids. V gave up 2 bases and J gave up 9 bases, with 22 bases separating them. This CDR3 reads CASSLTDSPQYWSYTF. The CDR3, as DNA: TGTGCCAGCAGTTTAACGGACAGCCCTCAGTATTGGAGCTACACCTTC.

The chain employs TRBV7-2 and TRBJ2-7, with 11 positions matching TRBD2. Germline CDR1 and CDR2: SGHTA and FQGNSA. V dropped 4 bases and J dropped 3; count of bases not matched to a gene: 5. The CDR3 extends over 15 amino acids. The CDR3 reads CASSSRTSGFYEQYF. For the CDR3, the DNA is TGTGCCAGCAGCTCCCGGACTAGCGGGTTCTACGAGCAGTACTTC. The full variable domain, with the rest looked up from reference TRBV7-2 and TRBJ2-7, is GAGVSQSPSNKVTEKGKDVELRCDPISGHTALYWYRQSLGQGLEFLIYFQGNSAPDKSGLPSDRFSAERTGGSVSTLTIQRTQQEDSAVYLCASSSRTSGFYEQYFGPGTRLTVT.

This clone has just one count. The chain combines TRBV28 with TRBJ1-4; D is ambiguous. V gave up 10 bases and J gave up 7 bases, with 10 bases separating them. The V gene's germline CDR1 is MDHEN and CDR2 SYDVKM. The CDR3 loop spans 11 amino acids. The CDR3 here is CAIAGGEKLFF. For the CDR3, the DNA is TGTGCCATCGCCGGAGGTGAAAAACTGTTTTTT.

This chain links TRBV29-1 with TRBJ2-1; TRBD2 agrees at 7 bases. The germline V gene encodes CDR1 SQVTM and CDR2 ANQGSEA. This CDR3 has 15 residues. Trimming took 3 bases from V and 0 from J; bases not matched to a gene: 5. DNA for the CDR3: TGCAGCGTTGAGAGGAGCGGGACCTCCTACAATGAGCAGTTCTTC. Amino acids: CSVERSGTSYNEQFF.

The CDR3 spells CASSGTGGTAYEQYF. CDR3 DNA: TGTGCCAGCAGCGGAACAGGGGGCACGGCCTACGAGCAGTACTTC. The V call is TRBV5-4, the J call TRBJ2-7; 9 bases agree with TRBD1. Looked up from germline, CDR1 is SGHNT and CDR2 is YYREEE (reference sequence). With V trimmed by 4 bases and J by 2 bases, 7 bases remained unmatched. The CDR3 is made up of 15 amino acids.

In this sample, this clone turned up many times. This sequence joins TRBV5-4 and TRBJ1-1, with D unresolved. The ends were cut back, 0 bases at V and 1 base at J, with 7 bases in the middle. Germline V gene data show CDR1 as SGHNT and CDR2 as YYREEE (reference sequence). The CDR3 consists of 14 residues. The CDR3 sequence is CASSLGRRNTEAFF. The CDR3 coding sequence is TGTGCCAGCAGCTTGGGACGGAGGAACACTGAAGCTTTCTTT.

Remarks on this clone: This same CDR3 is encoded by further DNA sequences in the sample. The chain joins TRBV5-1 to TRBJ2-1, with 9 bases aligning to TRBD2. Per germline, CDR1 SGHRS and CDR2 YFSETQ. The CDR3 runs to 16 residues. The J segment lost 4 bases and the V segment lost 0 bases, leaving 5 bases of the junction unmatched. CDR3 nucleotide sequence: TGCGCCAGCAGCTTGGTCTCTAGCGGGACTTACAATGAGCAGTTCTTC. The encoded protein is CASSLVSSGTYNEQFF.

The chain combines TRBV19 with TRBJ2-2, with TRBD1 matching over 9 bases. The CDR3 extends over 15 amino acids. V shed 10 bases, J shed 0 bases, and the junction held 6 bases outside the gene matches. The germline CDR1 and CDR2 sequences are LNHDA and SQIVND (reference sequence). The CDR3 nucleotides read TGTGCCAACTCGGACAGGGGAACGAACACCGGGGAGCTGTTTTTT. Its protein is CANSDRGTNTGELFF.

As regards this clone: As the CDR3 is not closed by the conserved phenylalanine or tryptophan, this likely results from a read error. No DNA is shown, since the ends of the CDR3 on it are uncertain; the CDR3 is the one TCRdb lists. This sample includes further DNA sequences coding for the same CDR3. The rearrangement uses TRBV3-1 (or the pseudogene TRBV3-2) and TRBJ2-3; the table's D call, TRBD2, was not checked against the DNA. Germline assignment: CDR1 LGHDT and CDR2 YNNKEL (reference sequence). A total of 9 residues make up the CDR3, ends included. This CDR3 reads CASSPRPPV.

This clone was seen a few times. The rearrangement links TRBV6-1 to TRBJ1-1; D unclear. The germline V gene has CDR1 MNHNS and CDR2 SASEGT. The CDR3 spans 13 residues. V was shortened by 6 bases and J by 5 bases, with 13 bases between the two germline ends. The chain's CDR3 is CASSLKRGTEAFF. CDR3 DNA: TGTGCCAGCAGCCTTAAGCGGGGTACTGAAGCTTTCTTT.

The rearrangement links TRBV18 to TRBJ2-7; the D gene is possibly TRBD2 (7 bases). CDR1 and CDR2 from the germline V gene are KGHSH and LQKENI. The ends were cut back, 6 bases at V and 4 bases at J, with 16 bases in the middle. CDR3 size: 14 residues. The CDR3 DNA sequence: TGTGCCAGCTCCCCAGACGGGGGGCAATACGAGCAGTACTTC. Translated, it gives CASSPDGGQYEQYF.

The V gene is TRBV5-4, the J gene TRBJ2-3; 7 bases are shared with TRBD1. From germline, CDR1 is SGHNT and CDR2 YYREEE (reference sequence). This CDR3 region has 14 residues. V trimming: 9 bases; J trimming: 2 bases; junction bases outside the gene matches: 9. The CDR3, as DNA: TGTGCCACCCAAGGGGGCCGTTACACAGATACGCAGTATTTT. Translated, it gives CATQGGRYTDTQYF.

The chain carries TRBV7-2 and TRBJ1-3; maybe TRBD1 (5 bases). From germline, CDR1 is SGHTA and CDR2 FQGNSA. V was trimmed by 1 base and J by 3 bases, leaving 7 bases between them. This CDR3 spans 14 amino acids. The CDR3 bases are TGTGCCAGCAGCTTAGGGGGGGATGGAAACACCATATATTTT. It yields the protein CASSLGGDGNTIYF. The whole variable domain, filled in from reference TRBV7-2 and TRBJ1-3, reads GAGVSQSPSNKVTEKGKDVELRCDPISGHTALYWYRQSLGQGLEFLIYFQGNSAPDKSGLPSDRFSAERTGGSVSTLTIQRTQQEDSAVYLCASSLGGDGNTIYFGEGSWLTVV.

This chain connects TRBV6-1 to TRBJ1-5; 9 nucleotides match TRBD1. The CDR3 sequence is 14 residues long. Trimming at V came to 4 bases and at J to 2 bases, leaving 0 bases not matched to a gene. The germline V gene encodes CDR1 MNHNS and CDR2 SASEGT. CDR3 sequence: CASSGTGGNQPQHF. The CDR3 coding sequence is TGTGCCAGCAGTGGGACAGGGGGCAATCAGCCCCAGCATTTT.

This clone was detected only a few times. The genes are TRBV9 and TRBJ2-3; D gene ambiguous. Trimming removed 4 bases at V and 1 base at J, with 7 bases between. This CDR3 contains 13 residues. Germline CDR1 is SGDLS and CDR2 is YYNGEE. The CDR3 DNA reads TGTGCCAGCAGCAACATACGCACAGATACGCAGTATTTT. It specifies CASSNIRTDTQYF.